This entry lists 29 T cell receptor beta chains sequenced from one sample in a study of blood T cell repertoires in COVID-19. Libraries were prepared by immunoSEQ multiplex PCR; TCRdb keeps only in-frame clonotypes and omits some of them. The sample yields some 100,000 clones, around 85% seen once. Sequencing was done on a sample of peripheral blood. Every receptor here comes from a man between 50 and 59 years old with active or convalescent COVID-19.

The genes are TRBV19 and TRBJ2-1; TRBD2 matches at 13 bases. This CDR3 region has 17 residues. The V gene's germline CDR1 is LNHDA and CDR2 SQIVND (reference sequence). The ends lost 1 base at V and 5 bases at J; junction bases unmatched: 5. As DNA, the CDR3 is TGTGCCAGTAGTATAGTAACTAGCGGGAGGGCTAACAATGAGCAGTTCTTC. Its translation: CASSIVTSGRANNEQFF. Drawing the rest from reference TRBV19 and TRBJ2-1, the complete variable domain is DGGITQSPKYLFRKEGQNVTLSCEQNLNHDAMYWYRQDPGQGLRLIYYSQIVNDFQKGDIAEGYSVSREKKESFPLTVTSAQKNPTAFYLCASSIVTSGRANNEQFFGPGTRLTVL.

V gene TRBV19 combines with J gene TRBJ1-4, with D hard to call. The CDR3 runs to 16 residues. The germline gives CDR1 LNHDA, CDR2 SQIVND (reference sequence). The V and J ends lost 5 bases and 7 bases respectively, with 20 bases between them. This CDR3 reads CASSPRARLVGEKLFF. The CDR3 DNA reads TGTGCCAGTAGTCCGAGGGCCAGGCTGGTTGGTGAAAAACTGTTTTTT.

CDR3 amino acids: CASSQSYDNEQFF. The DNA for the CDR3 is TGTGCCAGCAGCCAATCATATGACAATGAGCAGTTCTTC. The chain joins TRBV16 to TRBJ2-1; D remains ambiguous. Looked up from germline, CDR1 is KGHSY and CDR2 is FQNENV. CDR3 length equals 13 residues. Trimming removed 0 bases from V and 5 bases from J, with 5 bases in between.

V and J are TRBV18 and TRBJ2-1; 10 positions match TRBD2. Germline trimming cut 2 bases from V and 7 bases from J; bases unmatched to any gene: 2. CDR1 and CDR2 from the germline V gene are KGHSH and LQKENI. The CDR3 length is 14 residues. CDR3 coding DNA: TGTGCCAGCTCACCAACTAGCGGGATTAATGAGCAGTTCTTC. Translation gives CASSPTSGINEQFF.

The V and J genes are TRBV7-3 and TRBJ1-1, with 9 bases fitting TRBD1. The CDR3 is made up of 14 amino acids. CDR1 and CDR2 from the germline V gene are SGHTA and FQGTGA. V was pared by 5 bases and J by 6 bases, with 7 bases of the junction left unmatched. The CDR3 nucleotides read TGTGCCAGCAGCCTGGACAGGGGATCCCCTGAAGCTTTCTTT. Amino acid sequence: CASSLDRGSPEAFF. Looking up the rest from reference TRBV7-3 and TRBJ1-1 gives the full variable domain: GAGVSQTPSNKVTEKGKYVELRCDPISGHTALYWYRQSLGQGPEFLIYFQGTGAADDSGLPNDRFFAVRPEGSVSTLKIQRTERGDSAVYLCASSLDRGSPEAFFGQGTRLTVV.

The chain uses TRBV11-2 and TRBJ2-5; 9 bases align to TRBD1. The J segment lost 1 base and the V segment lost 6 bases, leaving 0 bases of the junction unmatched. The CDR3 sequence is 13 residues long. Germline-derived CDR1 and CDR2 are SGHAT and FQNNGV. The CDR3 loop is CASRTGGQETQYF. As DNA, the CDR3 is TGTGCCAGCAGGACAGGGGGCCAAGAGACCCAGTACTTC.

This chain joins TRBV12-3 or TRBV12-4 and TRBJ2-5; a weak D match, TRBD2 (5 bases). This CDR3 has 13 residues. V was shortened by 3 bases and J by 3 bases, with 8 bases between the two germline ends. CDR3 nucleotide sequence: TGTGCCAGCAGTTTTAACGGGAAAGAGACCCAGTACTTC. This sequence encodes CASSFNGKETQYF.

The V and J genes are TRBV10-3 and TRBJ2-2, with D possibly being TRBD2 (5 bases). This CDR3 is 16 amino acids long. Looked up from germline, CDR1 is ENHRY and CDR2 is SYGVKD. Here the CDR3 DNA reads TGTGCTATCTCCCCTCTCGTGGGAGACGACACCGGGGAGCTGTTTTTT. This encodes CAISPLVGDDTGELFF.

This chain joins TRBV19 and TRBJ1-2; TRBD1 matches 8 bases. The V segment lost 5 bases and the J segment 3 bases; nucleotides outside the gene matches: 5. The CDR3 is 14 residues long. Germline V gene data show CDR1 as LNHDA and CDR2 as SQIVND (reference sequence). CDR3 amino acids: CASSSGQGHYGYTF. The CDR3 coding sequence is TGTGCCAGTAGTTCCGGACAGGGCCACTATGGCTACACCTTC.

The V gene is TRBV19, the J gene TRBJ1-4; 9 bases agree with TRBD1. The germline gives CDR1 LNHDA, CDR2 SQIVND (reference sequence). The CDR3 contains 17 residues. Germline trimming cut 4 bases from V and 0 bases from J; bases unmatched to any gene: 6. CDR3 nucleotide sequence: TGTGCCAGTAGTAAAAGACAGGGGGGAACAACTAATGAAAAACTGTTTTTT. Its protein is CASSKRQGGTTNEKLFF.

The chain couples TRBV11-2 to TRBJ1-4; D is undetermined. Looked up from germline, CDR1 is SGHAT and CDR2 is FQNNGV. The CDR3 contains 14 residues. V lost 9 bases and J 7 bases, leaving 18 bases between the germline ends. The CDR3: CASKLEGVSEKLFF. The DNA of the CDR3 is TGTGCCAGTAAACTCGAGGGTGTTAGTGAAAAACTGTTTTTT.

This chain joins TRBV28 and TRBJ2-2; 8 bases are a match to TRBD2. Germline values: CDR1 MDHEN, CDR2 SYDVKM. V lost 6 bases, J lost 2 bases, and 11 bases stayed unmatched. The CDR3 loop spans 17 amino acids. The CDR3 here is CASRSRGGLGNTGELFF. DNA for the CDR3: TGTGCCAGCAGGTCCCGGGGGGGGTTAGGTAACACCGGGGAGCTGTTTTTT.

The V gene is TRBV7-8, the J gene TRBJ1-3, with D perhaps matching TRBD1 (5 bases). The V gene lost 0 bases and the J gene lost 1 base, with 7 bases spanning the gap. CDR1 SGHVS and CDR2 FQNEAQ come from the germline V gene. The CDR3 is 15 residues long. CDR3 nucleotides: TGTGCCAGCAGCTTAGCGACAGTATCTGGAAACACCATATATTTT. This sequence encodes CASSLATVSGNTIYF.

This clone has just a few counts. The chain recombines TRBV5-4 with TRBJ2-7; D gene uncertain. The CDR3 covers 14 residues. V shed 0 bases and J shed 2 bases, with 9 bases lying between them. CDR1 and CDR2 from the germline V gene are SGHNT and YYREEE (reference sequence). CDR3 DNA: TGTGCCAGCAGCTTGGCCTCTAGGCCCTACGAGCAGTACTTC. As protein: CASSLASRPYEQYF.

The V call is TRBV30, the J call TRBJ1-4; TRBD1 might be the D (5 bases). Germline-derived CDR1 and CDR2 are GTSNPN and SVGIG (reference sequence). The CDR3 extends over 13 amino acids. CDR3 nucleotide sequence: TGTGCGTACCTGACAGCAACTAATGAAAAACTGTTTTTT. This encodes CAYLTATNEKLFF.

CDR3 amino acids: CASSLGGDEQFF. For the CDR3, the DNA is TGCGCCAGCAGCTTAGGAGGAGATGAGCAGTTCTTC. This chain links TRBV5-1 with TRBJ2-1, with a tentative D call TRBD2 (5 bases). CDR1 SGHRS and CDR2 YFSETQ come from the germline V gene. The CDR3 has 12 amino acids. With 2 bases removed from V and 8 bases from J, the gap between germline ends came to 8 bases.

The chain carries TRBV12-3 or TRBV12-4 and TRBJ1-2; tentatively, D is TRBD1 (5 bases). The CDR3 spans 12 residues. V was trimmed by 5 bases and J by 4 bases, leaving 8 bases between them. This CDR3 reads CASSPGGYGYTF. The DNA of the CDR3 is TGTGCCAGCAGTCCGGGGGGCTATGGCTACACCTTC.

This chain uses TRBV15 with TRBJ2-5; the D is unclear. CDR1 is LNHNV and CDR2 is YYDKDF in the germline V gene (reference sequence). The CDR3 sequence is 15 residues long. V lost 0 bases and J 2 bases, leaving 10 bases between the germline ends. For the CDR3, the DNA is TGTGCCACCAGCAGAGATCTCGCACATCAAGAGACCCAGTACTTC. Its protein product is CATSRDLAHQETQYF.

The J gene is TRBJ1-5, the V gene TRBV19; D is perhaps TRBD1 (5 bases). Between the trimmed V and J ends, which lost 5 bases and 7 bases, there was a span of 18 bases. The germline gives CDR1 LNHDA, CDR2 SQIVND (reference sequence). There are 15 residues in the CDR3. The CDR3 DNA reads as TGTGCCAGTAGTTCTGGTGGGGGGGGGTTCCAGCCCCAGCATTTT. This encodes CASSSGGGGFQPQHF.

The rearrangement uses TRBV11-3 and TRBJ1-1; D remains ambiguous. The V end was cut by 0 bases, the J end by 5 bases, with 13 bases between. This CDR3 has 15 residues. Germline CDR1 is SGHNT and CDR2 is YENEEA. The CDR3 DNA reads TGTGCCAGCAGCTTAGATGGTAACAGTGGAACTGAAGCTTTCTTT. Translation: CASSLDGNSGTEAFF.

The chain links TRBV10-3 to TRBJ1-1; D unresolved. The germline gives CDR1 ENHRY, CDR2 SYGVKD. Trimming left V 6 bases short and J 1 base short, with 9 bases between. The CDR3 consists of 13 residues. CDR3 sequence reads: CAIRNEQNTEAFF. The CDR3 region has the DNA TGTGCCATCAGAAATGAGCAGAACACTGAAGCTTTCTTT.

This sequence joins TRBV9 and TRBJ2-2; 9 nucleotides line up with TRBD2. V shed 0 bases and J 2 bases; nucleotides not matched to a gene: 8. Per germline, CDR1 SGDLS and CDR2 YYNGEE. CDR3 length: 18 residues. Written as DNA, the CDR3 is TGTGCCAGCAGCGTAGAACCGATGCTAGCGGGAAACACCGGGGAGCTGTTTTTT. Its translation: CASSVEPMLAGNTGELFF.

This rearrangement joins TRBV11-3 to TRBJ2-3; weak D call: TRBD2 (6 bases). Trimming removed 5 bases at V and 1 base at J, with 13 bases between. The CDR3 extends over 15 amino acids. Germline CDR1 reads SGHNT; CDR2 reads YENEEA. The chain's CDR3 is CASSLTSGGTDTQYF. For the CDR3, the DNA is TGTGCCAGCAGCCTGACTAGTGGCGGCACAGATACGCAGTATTTT.

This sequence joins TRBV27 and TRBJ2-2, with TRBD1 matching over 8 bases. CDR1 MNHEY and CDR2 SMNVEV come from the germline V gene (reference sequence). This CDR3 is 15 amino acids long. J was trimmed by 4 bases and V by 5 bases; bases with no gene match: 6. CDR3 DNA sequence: TGTGCCAGCAGTACCGGGACAGGTCCCACCGGGGAGCTGTTTTTT. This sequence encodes CASSTGTGPTGELFF.

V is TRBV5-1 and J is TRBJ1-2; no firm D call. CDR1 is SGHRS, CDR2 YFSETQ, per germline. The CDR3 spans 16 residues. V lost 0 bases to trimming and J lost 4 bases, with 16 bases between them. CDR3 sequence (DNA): TGCGCCAGCAGCTTGGAGGGCAGGACTCTTGGCTATGGCTACACCTTC. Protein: CASSLEGRTLGYGYTF.

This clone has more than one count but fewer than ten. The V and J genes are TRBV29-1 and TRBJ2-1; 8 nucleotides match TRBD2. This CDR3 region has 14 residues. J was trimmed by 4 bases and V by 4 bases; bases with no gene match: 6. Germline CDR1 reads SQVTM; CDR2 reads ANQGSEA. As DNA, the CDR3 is TGCAGCGTTGGGGCCCTAGCGGGTTACAATGAGCAGTTCTTC. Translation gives CSVGALAGYNEQFF.

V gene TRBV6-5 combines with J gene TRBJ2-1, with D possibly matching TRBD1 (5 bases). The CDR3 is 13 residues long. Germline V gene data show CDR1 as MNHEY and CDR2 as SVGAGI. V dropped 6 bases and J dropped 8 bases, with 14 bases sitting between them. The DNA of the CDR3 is TGTGCCAGCAGGGGGCCCAGCTTGTATGAGCAGTTCTTC. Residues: CASRGPSLYEQFF.

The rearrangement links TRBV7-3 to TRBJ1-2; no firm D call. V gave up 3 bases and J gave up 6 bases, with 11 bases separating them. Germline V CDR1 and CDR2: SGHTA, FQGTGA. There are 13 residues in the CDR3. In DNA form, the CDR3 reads TGTGCCAGCAGCTTCTTGATGGGCGATGGCTACACCTTC. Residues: CASSFLMGDGYTF. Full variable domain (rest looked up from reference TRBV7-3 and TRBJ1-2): GAGVSQTPSNKVTEKGKYVELRCDPISGHTALYWYRQSLGQGPEFLIYFQGTGAADDSGLPNDRFFAVRPEGSVSTLKIQRTERGDSAVYLCASSFLMGDGYTFGSGTRLTVV.

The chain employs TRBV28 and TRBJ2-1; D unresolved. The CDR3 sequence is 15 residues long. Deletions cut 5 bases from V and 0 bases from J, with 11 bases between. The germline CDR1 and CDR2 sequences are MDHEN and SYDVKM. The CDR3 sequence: CASSTRQSSYNEQFF. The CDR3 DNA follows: TGTGCCAGCAGTACTCGACAAAGCTCCTACAATGAGCAGTTCTTC.